Presented here are 2 T cell receptor beta chains from one specimen sequenced in a study of cytomegalovirus exposure and HLA in healthy donors. Repertoires were generated with immunoSEQ multiplex PCR, while TCRdb's copy carries only in-frame clones and drops some. There are tens of thousands of clones in the sample; 93% occur only once, and roughly 6% lies in the top ten. Material for sequencing was PBMCs. All receptors derive from a woman in her late teens or twenties in good health and CMV-seronegative.

The sample holds one count of this clone. This rearrangement joins TRBV18 to TRBJ2-7, with 8 bases lining up with TRBD1. The CDR3 runs 14 residues. Germline values: CDR1 KGHSH, CDR2 LQKENI. V lost 4 bases, J lost 2 bases, and 4 bases stayed unmatched. In DNA form, the CDR3 reads TGTGCCAGCTCACGTGGGACAGGCCCCTACGAGCAGTACTTC. The encoded protein is CASSRGTGPYEQYF.

This chain links TRBV30 with TRBJ2-3; 7 bases fit TRBD1. Per the germline V gene, CDR1 is GTSNPN and CDR2 is SVGIG (reference sequence). The ends lost 0 bases at V and 6 bases at J; junction bases unmatched: 9. The CDR3 covers 15 residues. CDR3 protein: CAWSVRPRGQDTQYF. The CDR3 nucleotides are TGTGCCTGGAGTGTACGTCCGAGGGGGCAGGATACGCAGTATTTT.